The sequence of this TCR beta chain was determined in a study of cytomegalovirus exposure and HLA in healthy donors. Study-wide results and caveats: In a later analysis, DRB1 alleles had the most associated TCRs; HLA-C alleles the fewest. TCR beta V- and J-gene trimming was later associated with a missense DCLRE1C variant.

As regards this clone: What it recognizes is unknown.

Trimming removed 6 bases from V and 6 bases from J; junction bases left unmatched: 7. The CDR3 extends over 13 amino acids. The germline CDR1 and CDR2 sequences are LNHDA and SQIVND (reference sequence). The PCR used 60 Vbeta and 13 Jbeta primers. Method: immunoSEQ multiplex PCR; TCRdb's copy keeps in-frame clones and lacks some. The table records 130,000 or so clones, roughly three quarters of them present only once. The sequence was obtained from a woman aged 18-30 years in good health and CMV-seronegative. The chain has TRBV19 and TRBJ1-1; 7 bases are shared with TRBD1. The sequencing input was PBMCs. The CDR3 loop reads CASRRNRGSEAFF. The CDR3 coding sequence is TGTGCCAGTAGGAGAAACAGGGGCTCTGAAGCTTTCTTT.